The rows below give T cell receptor beta chains drawn from one sample of a study of T cells in Graves' hyperthyroidism and ophthalmopathy. TCRdb reprocessed the multiplex PCR reads via MiXCR and lists one record per CDR3 protein. This sample carries approximately 630,000 distinct CDR3 sequences, about 16% of them seen once, and the ten largest clones take 3% to 4%. The specimen was blood. The receptors shown here come from a young woman with Graves' hyperthyroidism. Each CDR3 is given with its conserved first and last residue. A D gene is named only where the DNA matches it firmly. Not all rows give a size; the values are once, few, many and, for expanded clones, a class.

V gene	clone size	J gene	D gene	CDR3 protein	CDR3 DNA
TRBV20-1	few	TRBJ2-3	-	CSASADLFTDTQYF	TGCAGTGCTAGTGCGGACCTCTTCACAGATACGCAGTATTTT
TRBV9	few	TRBJ1-1	TRBD1	CASSVVRGRLDTEAFF	TGTGCCAGCAGCGTAGTGAGGGGGCGCCTGGACACTGAAGCTTTCTTT
TRBV7-8	many	TRBJ1-4	TRBD1	CASSRQGIGEKLFF	TGTGCCAGCAGTAGACAGGGGATCGGGGAAAAACTGTTTTTT
TRBV30	-	TRBJ1-1	-	CAWTDNTEAFF	TGTGCCTGGACCGACAACACTGAAGCTTTCTTT
TRBV7-9	-	TRBJ2-5	-	CASSLEHRVGETQYF	TGTGCCAGCAGCTTAGAGCACCGGGTTGGGGAGACCCAGTACTTC
TRBV2	many	TRBJ1-6	-	CASSVLGSPLHF	TGTGCCAGCAGCGTCCTAGGATCACCCCTCCACTTT
TRBV5-6	few	TRBJ2-1	TRBD2	CASSLVAGGHNEQFF	TGTGCCAGCAGCTTGGTAGCGGGGGGCCACAATGAGCAGTTCTTC
TRBV18	many	TRBJ1-3	-	CASSPGGSGNTIYF	TGTGCCAGCAGCCCAGGAGGCTCTGGAAACACCATATATTTT
TRBV11-2	many	TRBJ2-1	TRBD2	CASSGGRASEQFF	TGTGCCAGCAGCGGCGGGAGGGCCTCTGAGCAGTTCTTC
TRBV20-1	-	TRBJ1-5	-	CSASRRGRDYQPQHF	TGCAGTGCTAGTCGGAGGGGGAGAGACTATCAGCCCCAGCATTTT
TRBV5-1	few	TRBJ2-7	-	CASSPDAGAPSYEQYF	TGCGCCAGCAGCCCAGACGCCGGAGCGCCTTCCTACGAGCAGTACTTC
TRBV5-8	-	TRBJ2-1	-	CASSLSRYSYNEQFF	TGTGCCAGCAGCTTGTCGCGATACTCCTACAATGAGCAGTTCTTC
TRBV11-3	many	TRBJ2-7	-	CASSEGRLYEQYF	TGTGCCAGCAGTGAGGGACGGCTCTACGAGCAGTACTTC
TRBV28	-	TRBJ2-1	TRBD2	CASSQALPGLAGAASEQFF	TGCGCCAGCAGCCAAGCCCTCCCTGGACTAGCGGGAGCGGCAAGTGAGCAGTTCTTC
TRBV20-1	-	TRBJ2-3	-	CSARGVNTFFTDTQYF	TGCAGTGCTAGAGGGGTAAATACCTTCTTCACAGATACGCAGTATTTT